Listed here are 16 T cell receptor beta chains from one sample, sequenced in a study of cytotoxic CD8 clonotypes in ibrutinib-treated CLL. Produced via immunoSEQ multiplex PCR; TCRdb's table is partial and in-frame only. The sample contains under 200,000 clones, 84% of which appear only once. The source material was PBMCs, sampled after 24 months of ibrutinib treatment. The receptors stem from a human donor with chronic lymphocytic leukemia.

For the CDR3, the DNA is TGCGCCAGCAGCTTGGTACAGGGGGCAACAGATACGCAGTATTTT. This codes for CASSLVQGATDTQYF. The gene calls are TRBV5-1 and TRBJ2-3; TRBD1 agrees at 9 bases. Germline-derived CDR1 and CDR2 are SGHRS and YFSETQ. The CDR3 is 15 residues long. Trimming removed 0 bases from V and 3 bases from J; junction bases left unmatched: 2.

This clone is a singleton in its sample. The J gene is TRBJ1-1, the V gene TRBV29-1; 7 nucleotides agree with TRBD1. The CDR3 loop spans 14 amino acids. J gave up 0 bases and V 6 bases, and 7 bases lay outside the gene matches. Germline V lookup: CDR1 SQVTM, CDR2 ANQGSEA. The CDR3 sequence: CSVSPGTVNTEAFF. DNA of the CDR3: TGCAGCGTCAGTCCCGGGACAGTGAACACTGAAGCTTTCTTT.

The chain recombines TRBV5-1 with TRBJ1-1, with 10 nucleotides matching TRBD1. J gave up 11 bases and V 0 bases, and 7 bases lay outside the gene matches. CDR1 is SGHRS, CDR2 YFSETQ, per germline. The CDR3 is made up of 14 amino acids. The CDR3 is CASSLVLGQGYAFF. The CDR3 DNA is TGCGCCAGCAGCTTGGTGTTGGGACAGGGGTATGCTTTCTTT.

V usage is TRBV30 and J usage is TRBJ2-7; 7 bases match TRBD1. Germline CDR1 reads GTSNPN; CDR2 reads SVGIG (reference sequence). After removal of 7 bases from V and 4 bases from J, the junction contained 10 bases not matched to a gene. This CDR3 has 13 amino acids. The CDR3 region is CALTDRAKYEQYF. CDR3 bases: TGTGCCTTGACCGACAGGGCTAAATACGAGCAGTACTTC.

The genes are TRBV28 and TRBJ2-3; TRBD1 matches at 8 bases. Germline values: CDR1 MDHEN, CDR2 SYDVKM. The CDR3 extends over 16 amino acids. Trimming at V came to 4 bases and at J to 2 bases, leaving 8 bases not matched to a gene. This CDR3 is CASSWDDRGPTDTQYF. The CDR3 bases are TGTGCCAGCAGTTGGGACGACAGGGGACCCACAGATACGCAGTATTTT.

This chain joins TRBV30 and TRBJ1-1; 7 bases fit TRBD1. The CDR3 sequence is 13 residues long. V was pared by 4 bases and J by 4 bases, with 6 bases of the junction left unmatched. Germline values: CDR1 GTSNPN, CDR2 SVGIG (reference sequence). The CDR3 region has the DNA TGTGCCTGGAAGAGGGGGCTAGGCACTGAAGCTTTCTTT. Residues: CAWKRGLGTEAFF.

The rearrangement links TRBV4-2 to TRBJ1-1, with 9 bases fitting TRBD1. The trim removed 0 bases at V and 5 bases at J, leaving 7 bases unmatched. The germline V gene has CDR1 LGHNA and CDR2 YNFKEQ. There are 16 residues in the CDR3. The CDR3 sequence: CASSQDGNRGQTEAFF. The DNA for the CDR3 is TGTGCCAGCAGCCAAGATGGCAACAGGGGGCAAACTGAAGCTTTCTTT.

The chain is built from TRBV7-6 and TRBJ2-1, with D unresolved. The germline V gene has CDR1 SGHVS and CDR2 FNYEAQ. V lost 4 bases to trimming and J lost 0 bases, with 4 bases between them. The CDR3 spans 13 residues. The CDR3 DNA is TGTGCCAGCAGCTCCAGCTCCTACAATGAGCAGTTCTTC. It codes for CASSSSSYNEQFF.

The rearrangement links TRBV7-9 to TRBJ1-1; unclear D gene. Trimming pared 2 bases from V and 1 base from J, leaving 5 bases between. The CDR3 length is 13 residues. The germline V gene encodes CDR1 SEHNR and CDR2 FQNEAQ (reference sequence). The chain's CDR3 is CASSLRGNTEAFF. CDR3 bases: TGTGCCAGCAGCTTACGGGGGAACACTGAAGCTTTCTTT.

The rearrangement links TRBV28 to TRBJ1-1; D not certain. V lost 7 bases and J lost 6, with 12 bases in between. Germline-derived CDR1 and CDR2 are MDHEN and SYDVKM. The CDR3 has 12 residues. This CDR3 is CASTMTKSEAFF. In DNA form, the CDR3 reads TGTGCCAGCACCATGACAAAATCTGAAGCTTTCTTT.

This sequence joins TRBV30 and TRBJ2-5, with TRBD1 identical over 12 bases. V dropped 2 bases and J dropped 10; count of bases not matched to a gene: 17. The CDR3 extends over 17 amino acids. Germline loops: CDR1 GTSNPN, CDR2 SVGIG (reference sequence). CDR3: CAWSSPRGTGGQASQYF. The CDR3 bases are TGTGCCTGGAGTTCGCCGCGAGGGACAGGGGGCCAGGCGAGCCAGTACTTC.

V and J are TRBV4-2 and TRBJ2-3; D remains unclear. V gave up 1 base and J gave up 1 base, with 9 bases separating them. The CDR3 loop spans 15 amino acids. The germline gives CDR1 LGHNA, CDR2 YNFKEQ. The CDR3 nucleotides read TGTGCCAGCAGCCAAGTTAAAAGGGGCACAGATACGCAGTATTTT. It encodes CASSQVKRGTDTQYF.

This clone was counted a single time. CDR3 sequence: CASSLWRDGYTF. CDR3 in DNA: TGTGCCAGCAGTTTATGGCGGGATGGCTACACCTTC. The chain has TRBV28 and TRBJ1-2, with unresolved D. Germline lookup yields CDR1 MDHEN and CDR2 SYDVKM. The CDR3 runs to 12 residues. V was trimmed by 0 bases and J by 6 bases, leaving 5 bases between them.

This clone was recorded a few times. The V call is TRBV7-3, the J call TRBJ1-5; D is perhaps TRBD1 (6 bases). The V gene lost 2 bases and the J gene lost 5 bases, with 16 bases spanning the gap. This CDR3 has 16 amino acids. Germline V gene sequence: CDR1 SGHTA, CDR2 FQGTGA. CDR3 region: CASSLEGWDNDQPQHF. DNA of the CDR3: TGTGCCAGCAGCTTAGAAGGGTGGGACAACGATCAGCCCCAGCATTTT.

The chain combines TRBV6-5 with TRBJ2-7; 8 bases match TRBD2. V lost 5 bases and J lost 4; bases outside the gene matches: 7. Per the germline V gene, CDR1 is MNHEY and CDR2 is SVGAGI. There are 14 residues in the CDR3. The CDR3 protein is CASSRSSGTYEQYF. Here the CDR3 DNA reads TGTGCCAGCAGTCGAAGTAGCGGGACTTACGAGCAGTACTTC.

V gene TRBV30 combines with J gene TRBJ2-2; D gene unclear. This CDR3 has 14 residues. Trimming pared 2 bases from V and 7 bases from J, leaving 14 bases between. Germline V CDR1 and CDR2: GTSNPN, SVGIG (reference sequence). The CDR3 is CAWSLQDGIGELFF. The CDR3 DNA reads TGTGCCTGGAGTCTGCAGGATGGGATCGGGGAGCTGTTTTTT.